This TCR beta chain was retrieved from a study of T cells in Graves' hyperthyroidism and ophthalmopathy. CDR1 KGHDR and CDR2 SFDVKD come from the germline V gene. The V and J ends lost 4 bases and 4 bases respectively, with 21 bases between them. This CDR3 region has 17 residues. Amplified TCR beta CDR3 regions came from RNA transcripts. The primer set for the first-round RT-PCR of the TCR CDR3 was HTBI. TCRdb reprocessed the multiplex PCR reads via MiXCR and lists one record per CDR3 protein. The sample gives roughly 500,000 distinct CDR3 sequences, 22% of which show up once; under 55% is in the top ten. Patients showing uncontrolled infection, other autoimmune disease, pregnancy or lactation were ineligible. This clonotype was observed a few times.

Sequenced input: blood. The chain recombines TRBV24-1 with TRBJ1-1, with D possibly being TRBD1 (6 bases). The TCR sequence derives from a woman aged 70-85 years with Graves' ophthalmopathy. The CDR3 loop reads CATSETTPQGPGTEAFF. CDR3 bases: TGTGCCACCAGTGAAACAACCCCACAGGGACCGGGCACTGAAGCTTTCTTT.